These 18 T cell receptor beta chains were sequenced from one sample in a study of shared clonotypes between healthy human individuals. This table comes from immunoSEQ multiplex PCR, and its TCRdb copy is limited to in-frame clones, with some not included. The sample holds about 1 million clones; roughly 80% are singletons and the top ten take roughly 1.4%. Sequences were obtained from memory CD4+ T cells sorted from blood. The subset denotes: CD45RA-negative fraction. The source is a man aged 18 to 29 in good health.

CDR3 residues: CASTPNGRELEAFF. CDR3 bases: TGTGCCAGCACCCCGAATGGCAGGGAACTAGAAGCTTTCTTT. J is TRBJ1-1 and V is TRBV11-2; a possible D gene is TRBD1 (5 bases). Germline V lookup: CDR1 SGHAT, CDR2 FQNNGV. Trimming removed 7 bases from V and 8 bases from J, with 20 bases in between. This CDR3 comprises 14 residues.

The rearrangement joins TRBV30 to TRBJ2-2; a weak D match, TRBD2 (5 bases). V was cut by 4 bases and J by 5 bases, with 17 bases left in between. CDR3 length equals 15 residues. Germline V CDR1 and CDR2: GTSNPN, SVGIG (reference sequence). CDR3 nucleotides: TGTGCCTGGACCGAGGGCAGTAAATGGACCGGGGAGCTGTTTTTT. Protein sequence: CAWTEGSKWTGELFF.

This clone turned up a few times. The chain couples TRBV4-2 to TRBJ1-1; D is possibly TRBD1 (5 bases). The V gene lost 0 bases and the J gene lost 8 bases, with 13 bases spanning the gap. The CDR3 consists of 14 residues. Germline CDR1 reads LGHNA; CDR2 reads YNFKEQ. The CDR3 sequence: CASSQEATAHEAFF. CDR3 DNA: TGTGCCAGCAGCCAAGAGGCGACAGCACACGAAGCTTTCTTT.

V gene TRBV11-2 combines with J gene TRBJ1-3, with TRBD1 matching 8 bases. With V trimmed by 5 bases and J by 2 bases, 5 bases remained unmatched. This CDR3 contains 15 residues. Germline lookup yields CDR1 SGHAT and CDR2 FQNNGV. The CDR3 bases are TGTGCCAGCAGCGGCATACAGGGGGCTGGAAACACCATATATTTT. This codes for CASSGIQGAGNTIYF.

This clone showed up many times. Within the sample, other DNA sequences also encode this same CDR3. The genes are TRBV6-1 and TRBJ1-5; D remains unclear. This CDR3 has 13 residues. The V end was cut by 6 bases, the J end by 1 base, with 7 bases between. From germline, CDR1 is MNHNS and CDR2 SASEGT. CDR3 loop: CASSRESNQPQHF. The CDR3 coding sequence is TGTGCCAGCAGCCGGGAGAGCAATCAGCCCCAGCATTTT.

This clone was seen only once. As DNA, the CDR3 is TGTGCCAGCAGTGAACCCCTTTGGGTTTGGCTGGACACGAATGGCTACACCTTC. This encodes CASSEPLWVWLDTNGYTF. The rearrangement links TRBV2 to TRBJ1-2, with a tentative D call TRBD1 (5 bases). The CDR3 spans 18 residues. Germline V gene sequence: CDR1 SNHLY, CDR2 FYNNEI. V was shortened by 2 bases and J by 6 bases, with 25 bases between the two germline ends.

This clone has just a few counts. The chain carries TRBV2 and TRBJ2-7; no definite D call. The germline V gene encodes CDR1 SNHLY and CDR2 FYNNEI. The CDR3 loop spans 13 amino acids. Trimming took 4 bases from V and 5 from J, leaving 12 bases between them. The CDR3 sequence: CASSGGVGNEQYF. The DNA for the CDR3 is TGTGCCAGCAGTGGTGGGGTCGGCAACGAGCAGTACTTC.

The V call is TRBV13, the J call TRBJ2-7, with unresolved D. V dropped 5 bases and J dropped 1 base, with 12 bases sitting between them. Germline CDR1 is PRHDT and CDR2 is FYEKMQ (reference sequence). The CDR3 spans 14 residues. CDR3 sequence (DNA): TGTGCCAGCAGCCCCCGGCTGAATTCCTACGAGCAGTACTTC. Translating it yields CASSPRLNSYEQYF.

This sequence joins TRBV28 and TRBJ2-7; D is unresolved. Germline CDR1 MDHEN, CDR2 SYDVKM. The CDR3 covers 14 residues. The ends were cut back, 3 bases at V and 0 bases at J, with 9 bases in the middle. In nucleotides, the CDR3 is TGTGCCAGCAGTTTCGTTGATAGCTCCTACGAGCAGTACTTC. Translating it yields CASSFVDSSYEQYF.

The chain links TRBV6-6 to TRBJ2-5; the D is unclear. V was cut by 2 bases and J by 2 bases, with 12 bases left in between. CDR3 length: 15 amino acids. Germline V gives CDR1 MNHNY, CDR2 SVGAGI (reference sequence). CDR3 sequence reads: CASSYGLSVQETQYF. In DNA form, the CDR3 reads TGTGCCAGCAGTTACGGTCTGTCGGTTCAAGAGACCCAGTACTTC.

This clone has a handful of counts. This chain links TRBV6-6 with TRBJ2-7, with D perhaps TRBD1 (6 bases). Germline values: CDR1 MNHNY, CDR2 SVGAGI (reference sequence). Trimming shortened V by 6 bases and J by 3 bases, and 9 bases separated the two germline ends. The CDR3 covers 12 residues. The CDR3 nucleotides read TGTGCCAGCAGATCAGGGGTCTACGAGCAGTACTTC. Protein sequence: CASRSGVYEQYF.

This clone was seen just once. The chain has TRBV7-2 and TRBJ2-1, with TRBD2 as a possible D gene (5 bases). The CDR3 covers 17 residues. The V gene's germline CDR1 is SGHTA and CDR2 FQGNSA. V was shortened by 5 bases and J by 5 bases, with 22 bases between the two germline ends. CDR3 sequence reads: CASSTVGARRENNEQFF. CDR3 coding DNA: TGTGCCAGCAGCACGGTGGGTGCGCGCCGGGAAAACAATGAGCAGTTCTTC.

The V call is TRBV7-9, the J call TRBJ1-1, with unresolved D. This CDR3 is 13 amino acids long. Looked up from germline, CDR1 is SEHNR and CDR2 is FQNEAQ (reference sequence). Trimming shortened V by 0 bases and J by 4 bases, and 6 bases separated the two germline ends. The chain's CDR3 is CASSLAGPTEAFF. CDR3 bases: TGTGCCAGCAGCTTAGCCGGGCCCACTGAAGCTTTCTTT.

The rearrangement joins TRBV21-1 to TRBJ1-2; the tabulated D call, TRBD1, remains unverified against the DNA. TRBV21-1 is given as a pseudogene. CDR3 size: 16 residues. The CDR3 bases are TGTGCCAGCAGCATAACCGGACAGTCGACTTTCTATGGCTACACCTTC. Residues: CASSITGQSTFYGYTF.

The gene calls are TRBV30 and TRBJ2-7; possible D gene TRBD1, 6 bases. V was cut by 0 bases and J by 3 bases, with 9 bases left in between. The CDR3 extends over 13 amino acids. Germline values: CDR1 GTSNPN, CDR2 SVGIG (reference sequence). The DNA for the CDR3 is TGTGCCTGGAGTGTAACAGGGAACTACGAGCAGTACTTC. Translating it yields CAWSVTGNYEQYF.

This clone was detected once. V and J are TRBV30 and TRBJ2-1, with D perhaps matching TRBD2 (6 bases). CDR1 and CDR2 (germline): GTSNPN, SVGIG (reference sequence). The ends were cut back, 0 bases at V and 6 bases at J, with 12 bases in the middle. This CDR3 has 14 residues. The CDR3 loop is CAWSVGHGSNEQFF. The CDR3 DNA follows: TGTGCCTGGAGTGTAGGTCACGGGAGCAATGAGCAGTTCTTC.

This chain links TRBV2 with TRBJ2-5; 7 bases match TRBD2. J lost 2 bases, V lost 4 bases, and 4 bases had no gene match. Germline V gene data show CDR1 as SNHLY and CDR2 as FYNNEI. The CDR3 has 14 amino acids. CDR3 sequence: CASSVGEGQETQYF. DNA for the CDR3: TGTGCCAGCAGTGTTGGGGAGGGACAAGAGACCCAGTACTTC.

This chain joins TRBV7-2 and TRBJ2-2, with D unclear. V was pared by 2 bases and J by 4 bases, with 11 bases between. The CDR3 has 15 amino acids. CDR1 and CDR2 (germline): SGHTA, FQGNSA. The DNA of the CDR3 is TGTGCCAGCAGCTTACCCGCGTCGGGCACCGGGGAGCTGTTTTTT. Translation gives CASSLPASGTGELFF.